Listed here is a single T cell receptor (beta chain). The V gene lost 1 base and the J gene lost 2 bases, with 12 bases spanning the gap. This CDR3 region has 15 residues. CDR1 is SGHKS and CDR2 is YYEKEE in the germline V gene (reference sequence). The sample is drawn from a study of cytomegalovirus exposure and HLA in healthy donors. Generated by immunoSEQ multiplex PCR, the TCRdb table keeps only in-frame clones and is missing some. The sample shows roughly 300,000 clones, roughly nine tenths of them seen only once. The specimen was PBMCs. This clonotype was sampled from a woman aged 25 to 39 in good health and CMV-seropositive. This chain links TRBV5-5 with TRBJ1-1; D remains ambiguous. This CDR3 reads CASSLTDTSNTEAFF. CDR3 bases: TGTGCCAGCAGCTTGACAGATACTTCTAACACTGAAGCTTTCTTT.